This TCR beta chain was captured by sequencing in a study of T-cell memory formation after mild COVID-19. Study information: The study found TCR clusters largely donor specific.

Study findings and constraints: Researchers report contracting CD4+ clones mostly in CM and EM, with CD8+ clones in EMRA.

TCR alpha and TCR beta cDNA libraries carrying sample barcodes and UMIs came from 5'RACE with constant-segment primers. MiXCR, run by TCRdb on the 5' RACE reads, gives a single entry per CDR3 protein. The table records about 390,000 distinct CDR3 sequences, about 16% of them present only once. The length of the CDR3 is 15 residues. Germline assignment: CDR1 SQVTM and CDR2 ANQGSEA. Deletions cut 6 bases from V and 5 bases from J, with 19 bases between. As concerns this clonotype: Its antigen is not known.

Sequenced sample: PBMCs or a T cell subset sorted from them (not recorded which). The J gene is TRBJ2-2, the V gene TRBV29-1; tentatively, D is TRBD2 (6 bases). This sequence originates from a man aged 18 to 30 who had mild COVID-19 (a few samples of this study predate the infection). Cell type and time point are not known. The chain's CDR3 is CSVGEGRKQTGELFF. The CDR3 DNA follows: TGCAGCGTGGGGGAAGGGAGGAAGCAAACCGGGGAGCTGTTTTTT.